This T cell receptor (beta chain) is from a study of OX40 agonist ivuxolimab in advanced cancers. The V end was cut by 6 bases, the J end by 3 bases, with 15 bases between. The CDR3 contains 16 residues. The germline V gene has CDR1 LNHDA and CDR2 SQIVND (reference sequence). Concerning this clone: No antigen is known for it.

Blood sampling took place at baseline, cycle 4 day 1, and cycle 7 day 1. General study points: Expanded clones tended on average to be more numerous among CD8+ T cells than CD4+. Among the lowest peripheral clonal expansion occurred in 0.1-3.0 mg/kg partial responders.

Only in-frame clones appear in the TCRdb table, and some are missing; sequencing was by immunoSEQ multiplex PCR. The sample lists fewer than 90,000 clones, approximately 89% occurring once. The sample consisted of CD4+ or CD8+ T cells sorted from blood, taken in a trial of the OX40 agonist ivuxolimab. The TCR comes from an adult with an advanced solid tumor such as melanoma, head and neck, liver or kidney cancer. This chain links TRBV19 with TRBJ2-6, with D possibly matching TRBD1 (5 bases). Here the CDR3 reads CASSHMARVGANVLTF. The CDR3 bases are TGTGCCAGTAGCCACATGGCCAGGGTTGGGGCCAACGTCCTGACTTTC.